This entry concerns a single T cell receptor beta chain. In its sample, this clonotype was seen a few times. Its antigen is not yet known. No quality values exist for individual bases; no much larger clone is one base distant. The library was made by 5' RACE. Sequencer: Illumina HiSeq 2000. A universal primer binding site was introduced by template switching, and a unique molecular identifier was present in the final cDNA, enabling accurate counting of TCR cDNA molecules. Specific primers in the conserved constant-segment region were used to synthesize first-strand cDNA for TCR alpha and beta chains. To control for contamination, every cDNA library carried two barcodes: a SMART-Mk sample barcode plus Illumina barcodes. TruSeq adapter sequences, together with Illumina sample barcodes, were added in two successive PCR steps. Sequencing of the TCR alpha and beta cDNA libraries was done on the Illumina HiSeq platform using custom primers. The original methods were these. Unique molecular identifiers were extracted from raw reads with MiGEC, and CDR3 positions were determined with MiXCR. For each individual, recombination models were inferred using an EM algorithm with the repgenHMM and IGoR tools. The analysis of shared clonotypes was done with the tcR package in R, with sharing normalized by the product of cloneset sizes. Out-of-frame nonproductive sequences were analyzed to study raw recombination free of thymic and clonal selection effects. Starting from the raw public reads, TCRdb applied fastp trimming at Q25, assembled clones with MiXCR and retained in-frame beta chains. CDR3 protein duplicates are merged, each entry listing the most common genes and DNA. The V and J calls were determined by TCRdb, not by the authors. In this sample the table shows 450,000 or so distinct CDR3 sequences, approximately 14% of which occur a single time. The ten largest clones represent over 0.5% of the sample.

Every donor in the study was a healthy Caucasian. Three pairs of female monozygotic twins, all aged 18 to 29 years, were included in the twin cohort. CD4+ and CD8+ T cell populations were isolated with positive isolation kits from Invitrogen. CDR3 length: 14 amino acids, cysteine to phenylalanine. Of all the DNA, just the CDR3 is kept, 42 bases in frame from base 1. The germline V gene (reference sequence) yields DFQATT for CDR1 and SNEGSKA for CDR2. V drops 0 bases and J drops 3 bases, leaving 12 bases in between. The data are from a study of identical twins (TCRdb year 2016). For context, the study as a whole: To test whether fetal clonotypes persist, this study deep-sequenced TCR alpha and beta repertoires from monozygotic twins, from unrelated adults of various ages, and from cord blood. To rule out contamination, the twin experiments were replicated at different times with different library preparation protocols. The research as a whole found: Invariant T cells such as MAIT and iNKT could partly confound zero-insertion analyses, though diverse VJ usage argued against this for most clonotypes. A weaker excess of twin sharing was found in beta out-of-frame sequences because the signal-to-noise ratio was lowered by fewer shared sequences. Out-of-frame TCR alpha sharing in monozygotic twins was systematically underestimated by recombination models, whereas sharing between unrelated individuals was in agreement with the recombination models. Compared with coincidental sharing between unrelated individuals, an excess of low generation-probability sequences was observed among out-of-frame TCR alpha sequences shared between twins. Abundant cord blood beta clonotypes carried fewer insertions; young adult naive repertoires showed a weaker similar trend, while memory repertoires showed none. Because the same donors could not be followed over many years, conclusions were based on cross-sectional statistical analysis.

Separately, the same data were catalogued under a study of yellow fever vaccine responses in identical twins. From that second study: According to the authors, in identical twins the way T cells responded to vaccination appeared partly convergent and partly personalized. The study precisely tracked vaccine-responding T cell clones in identical twins.

In this chain, TRBV20-1 is recombined with TRBJ2-7; no D gene is confidently identified. This clonotype was obtained from a woman aged 18 to 35 in good health. The sample comprised CD4+ T cells sorted from blood. The sequenced DNA is TGCAGTGCTAGAGAGGGAACAGCGAACTACGAGCAGTACTTC. It translates to CSAREGTANYEQYF.